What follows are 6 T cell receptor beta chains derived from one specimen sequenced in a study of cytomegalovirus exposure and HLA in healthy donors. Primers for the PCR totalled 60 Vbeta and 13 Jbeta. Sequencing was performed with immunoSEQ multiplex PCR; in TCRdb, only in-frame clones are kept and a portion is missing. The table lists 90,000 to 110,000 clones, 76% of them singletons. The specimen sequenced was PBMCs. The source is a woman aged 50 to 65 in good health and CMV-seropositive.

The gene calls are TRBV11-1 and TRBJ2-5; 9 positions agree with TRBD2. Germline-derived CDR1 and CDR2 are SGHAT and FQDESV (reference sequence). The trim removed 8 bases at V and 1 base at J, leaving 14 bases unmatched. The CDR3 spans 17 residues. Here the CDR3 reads CASSWGQAGGFQETQYF. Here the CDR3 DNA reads TGTGCCAGCTCTTGGGGGCAGGCGGGGGGGTTCCAAGAGACCCAGTACTTC.

CDR3 sequence (DNA): TGTGCCAGCCTGGGACAGGGGCTCAATGAGCAGTTCTTC. Its protein product is CASLGQGLNEQFF. The J gene is TRBJ2-1, the V gene TRBV28; 10 bases match TRBD1. J was trimmed by 6 bases and V by 8 bases; bases with no gene match: 4. The germline V gene encodes CDR1 MDHEN and CDR2 SYDVKM. The CDR3 loop spans 13 amino acids.

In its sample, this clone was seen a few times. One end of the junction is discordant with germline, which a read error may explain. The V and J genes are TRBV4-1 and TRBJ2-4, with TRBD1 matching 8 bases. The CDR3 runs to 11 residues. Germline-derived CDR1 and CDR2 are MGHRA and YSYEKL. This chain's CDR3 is CASRQGNSQYF. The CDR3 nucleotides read TGCGCCAGCCGACAGGGGAACAGTCAGTACTTC.

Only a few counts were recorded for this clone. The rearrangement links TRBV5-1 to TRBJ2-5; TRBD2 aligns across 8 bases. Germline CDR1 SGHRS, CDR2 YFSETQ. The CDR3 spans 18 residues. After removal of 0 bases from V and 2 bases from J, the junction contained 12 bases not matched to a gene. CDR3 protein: CASSLALTSGRGQETQYF. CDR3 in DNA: TGCGCCAGCAGCTTGGCTCTTACTAGCGGCCGAGGGCAAGAGACCCAGTACTTC.

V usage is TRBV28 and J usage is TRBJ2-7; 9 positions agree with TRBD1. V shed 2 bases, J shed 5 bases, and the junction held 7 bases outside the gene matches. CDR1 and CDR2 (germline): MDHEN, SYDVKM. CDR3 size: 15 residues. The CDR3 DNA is TGTGCCAGCAGTTTAGTAGGGACAGGGTTCCACGAGCAGTACTTC. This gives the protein CASSLVGTGFHEQYF.

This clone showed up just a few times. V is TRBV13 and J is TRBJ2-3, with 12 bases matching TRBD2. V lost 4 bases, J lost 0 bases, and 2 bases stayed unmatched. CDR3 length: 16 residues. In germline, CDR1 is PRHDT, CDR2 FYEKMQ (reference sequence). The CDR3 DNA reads TGTGCCAGCAGCTCGACTAGCGGGAGAAGCACAGATACGCAGTATTTT. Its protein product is CASSSTSGRSTDTQYF.